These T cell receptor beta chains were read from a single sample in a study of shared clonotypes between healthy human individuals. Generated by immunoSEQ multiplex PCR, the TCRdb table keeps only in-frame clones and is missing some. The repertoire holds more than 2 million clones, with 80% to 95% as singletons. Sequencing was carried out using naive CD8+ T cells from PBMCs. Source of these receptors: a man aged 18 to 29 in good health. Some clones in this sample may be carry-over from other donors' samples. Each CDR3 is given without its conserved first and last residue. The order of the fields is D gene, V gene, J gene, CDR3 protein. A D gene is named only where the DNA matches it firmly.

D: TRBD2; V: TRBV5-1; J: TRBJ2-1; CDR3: ASSPRLAGGPGSYNEQF
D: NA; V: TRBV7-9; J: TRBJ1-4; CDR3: ASSLQGSGEKLF
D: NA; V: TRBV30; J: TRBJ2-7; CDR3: AWSVNVNEQY
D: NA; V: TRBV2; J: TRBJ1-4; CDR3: ASSGRDPGEKLF
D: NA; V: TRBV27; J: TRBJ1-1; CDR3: ASSLGGGAEAF
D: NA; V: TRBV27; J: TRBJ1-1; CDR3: ASSLGAWTEAF
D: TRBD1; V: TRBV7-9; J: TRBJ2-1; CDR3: ASSFRGGQGKYEQF
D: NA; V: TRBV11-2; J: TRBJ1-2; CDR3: ASSVAGAWYGYT
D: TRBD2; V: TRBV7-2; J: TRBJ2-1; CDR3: ASSLYAGGAYNEQF
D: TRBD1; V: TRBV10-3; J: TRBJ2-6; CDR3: AISVFRGDGTGRTGANVLT
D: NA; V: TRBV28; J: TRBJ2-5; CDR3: ASSLSARPQETQY
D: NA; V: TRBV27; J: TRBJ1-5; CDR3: ASSLNFLDSLRQPQH
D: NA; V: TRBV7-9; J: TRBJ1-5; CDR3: ASSLDQSNQPQH
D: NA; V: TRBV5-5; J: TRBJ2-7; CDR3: ASSSGRVYEQY
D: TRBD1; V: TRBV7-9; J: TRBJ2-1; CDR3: ASSAGQGYNEQF
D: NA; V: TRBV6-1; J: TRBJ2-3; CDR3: ASSEAWDLTDTQY
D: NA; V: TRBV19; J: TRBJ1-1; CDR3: ATRPGGDTEAF
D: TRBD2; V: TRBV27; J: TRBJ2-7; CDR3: ASSLGAGGPGEQY
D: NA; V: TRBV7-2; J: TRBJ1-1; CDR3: ASSLRGRLNTEAF
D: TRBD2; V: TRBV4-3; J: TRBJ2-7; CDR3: ASSPSGATYEQY
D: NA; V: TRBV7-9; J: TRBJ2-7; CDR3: ASSFLKGRDTYEQY
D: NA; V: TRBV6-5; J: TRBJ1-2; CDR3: ASSSLQGRTNYGYT
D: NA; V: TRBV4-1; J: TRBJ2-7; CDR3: ASSQGQSLSYEQY
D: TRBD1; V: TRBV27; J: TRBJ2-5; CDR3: ASSDRGRGETQY
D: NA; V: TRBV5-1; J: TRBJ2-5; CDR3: ASSLWDGSETQY
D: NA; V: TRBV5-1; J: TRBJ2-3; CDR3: ASSLELAVSTDTQY
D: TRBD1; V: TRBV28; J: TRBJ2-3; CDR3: ASRTSGGLSVTDTQY
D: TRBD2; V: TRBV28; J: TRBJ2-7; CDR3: ASSLRRLAGSYEQY
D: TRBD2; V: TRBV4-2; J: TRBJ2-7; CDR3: ASSVGLANPYEQY
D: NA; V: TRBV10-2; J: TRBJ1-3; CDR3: ASRGRGSGNTIY
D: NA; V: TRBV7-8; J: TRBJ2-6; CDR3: ASSLAPGHRISSGANVLT
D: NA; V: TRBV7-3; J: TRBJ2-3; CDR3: ASRDSNRRTDTQY
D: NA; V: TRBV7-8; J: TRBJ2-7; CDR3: ASSLAHWGVGFYEQY
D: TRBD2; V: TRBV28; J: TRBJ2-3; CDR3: ASIGVGTSATDTQY
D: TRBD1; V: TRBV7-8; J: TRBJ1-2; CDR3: ASSLYLDRDHGYT
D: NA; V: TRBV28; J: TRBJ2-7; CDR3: ASSPPAGSLAYEQY
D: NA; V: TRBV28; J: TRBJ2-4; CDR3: ASSQDYTQY
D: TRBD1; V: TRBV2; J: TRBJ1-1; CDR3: ASKGAVRDTEAF
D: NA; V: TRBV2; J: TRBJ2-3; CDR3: ASSGPDRPNWEY
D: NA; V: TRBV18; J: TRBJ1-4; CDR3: ASSRSPRDVEKLF
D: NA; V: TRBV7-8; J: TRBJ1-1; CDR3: ASSLETGGRSEAF
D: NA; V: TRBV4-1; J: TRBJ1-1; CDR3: ASSQDRGSGTEAF
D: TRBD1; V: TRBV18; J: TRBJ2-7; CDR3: ASSPRDRAQSQNSYEQY